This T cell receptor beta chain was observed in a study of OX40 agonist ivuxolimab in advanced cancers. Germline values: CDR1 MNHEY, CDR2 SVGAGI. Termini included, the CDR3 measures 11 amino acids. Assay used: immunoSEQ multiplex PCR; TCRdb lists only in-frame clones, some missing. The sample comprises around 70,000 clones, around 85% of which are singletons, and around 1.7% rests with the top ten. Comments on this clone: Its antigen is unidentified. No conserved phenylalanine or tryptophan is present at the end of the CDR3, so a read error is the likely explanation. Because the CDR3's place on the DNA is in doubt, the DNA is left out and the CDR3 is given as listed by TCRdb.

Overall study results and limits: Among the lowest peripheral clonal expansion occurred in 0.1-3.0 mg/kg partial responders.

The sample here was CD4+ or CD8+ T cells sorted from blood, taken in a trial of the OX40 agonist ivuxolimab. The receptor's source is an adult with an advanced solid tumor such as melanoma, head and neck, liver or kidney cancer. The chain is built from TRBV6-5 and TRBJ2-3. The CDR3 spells CASSDAFSKGL.